The rows below give T cell receptor beta chains drawn from one sample of a study of CD8 T cells in ankylosing spondylitis. TCRdb recomputed calls from the 5' RACE reads with MiXCR, one row per CDR3 protein. This sample has about 800,000 distinct CDR3 sequences, with about 12% found just once. Sequenced material: blood, either unsorted or a sorted T cell fraction (not recorded which). The origin of the receptors is a male donor with ankylosing spondylitis. The CDR3 runs from the conserved cysteine through the conserved F or W. The order of the fields is V gene, D gene, J gene, clone size, CDR3 DNA, CDR3 protein. A D gene is named only where the DNA matches it firmly. Only some rows state a clone size, as once, few, many or a class for expanded clones.

V: TRBV29-1; D: TRBD1; J: TRBJ1-6; size: few; DNA: TGCAGCGTTGAGCCCCACGGGACAGGGATTAACGACGGGGATTCACCCCTCCACTTT; CDR3: CSVEPHGTGINDGDSPLHF
V: TRBV7-2; D: TRBD1; J: TRBJ2-7; size: -; DNA: TGTGCCAGCAGCTTAGTGACTAACAGGGGGGACGAGCAGTACTTC; CDR3: CASSLVTNRGDEQYF
V: TRBV29-1; D: TRBD2; J: TRBJ2-3; size: few; DNA: TGCAGCGTTGCCTGGCTAGCGGGAGGCACAGATACGCAGTATTTT; CDR3: CSVAWLAGGTDTQYF
V: TRBV20-1; D: TRBD2; J: TRBJ2-5; size: few; DNA: TGCAGTGCTAGAGATGGGAGGGCCGAGGAGACCCAGTACTTC; CDR3: CSARDGRAEETQYF
V: TRBV10-3; D: -; J: TRBJ2-5; size: many; DNA: TGTGCCATCAGTGAGCGGGCGGGGTGGCAAGAGACCCAGTACTTC; CDR3: CAISERAGWQETQYF
V: TRBV5-1; D: TRBD2; J: TRBJ2-5; size: few; DNA: TGCGCCAGCAGCCAGACTAGCTATCGGGGAGAGACCCAGTACTTC; CDR3: CASSQTSYRGETQYF
V: TRBV5-1; D: TRBD2; J: TRBJ2-3; size: few; DNA: TGCGCCAGCAGCTCCCCGGGACTAGTCACAGATACGCAGTATTTT; CDR3: CASSSPGLVTDTQYF
V: TRBV6-2/TRBV6-3; D: -; J: TRBJ1-5; size: -; DNA: TGTGCCAGCAGTTACCTGGTGGGGCAGCCCCAGCATTTT; CDR3: CASSYLVGQPQHF
V: TRBV5-1; D: TRBD1; J: TRBJ1-2; size: few; DNA: TGCGCCAGCAGCTTGGCCGGACAGGGGGGGAATGGCTACACCTTC; CDR3: CASSLAGQGGNGYTF
V: TRBV7-2; D: TRBD2; J: TRBJ2-1; size: few; DNA: TGTGCCAGCAGCATAGGGACTAGCGGGAGGGCCGGGCATGAGCAGTTCTTC; CDR3: CASSIGTSGRAGHEQFF
V: TRBV24-1; D: TRBD1; J: TRBJ2-7; size: -; DNA: TGTGCCACCAGTGACCCACAGGGGACAGACACCCACGAGCAGTACTTC; CDR3: CATSDPQGTDTHEQYF
V: TRBV7-2; D: -; J: TRBJ1-1; size: many; DNA: TGTGCCAGCAGCTTTTGGAACACTGAAGCTTTCTTT; CDR3: CASSFWNTEAFF
V: TRBV5-5; D: TRBD2; J: TRBJ2-1; size: -; DNA: TGTGCCAGCAGCTCGGGGTTTGTAATAGCGGGGAACTACAATGAGCAGTTCTTC; CDR3: CASSSGFVIAGNYNEQFF
V: TRBV18; D: TRBD2; J: TRBJ2-7; size: few; DNA: TGTGCCAGCTCACCCCCCCTCCAGACTAGCGGGGCCTACGAGCAGTACTTC; CDR3: CASSPPLQTSGAYEQYF
V: TRBV5-5; D: -; J: TRBJ2-1; size: -; DNA: TGTGCCAGCAGTATCCCAGCGGAGGCCTACAATGAGCAGTTCTTC; CDR3: CASSIPAEAYNEQFF
V: TRBV6-1; D: -; J: TRBJ2-5; size: -; DNA: TGTGCCAGTCAACACAGGGCCTCCTTCCAAGAGACCCAGTACTTC; CDR3: CASQHRASFQETQYF
V: TRBV28; D: -; J: TRBJ1-2; size: many; DNA: TGTGCCAGCAGTTTACCCGGGACAAAGACTAACTATGGCTACACCTTC; CDR3: CASSLPGTKTNYGYTF
V: TRBV5-1; D: TRBD1; J: TRBJ1-2; size: once; DNA: TGCGCCAGCGGGACAGGGGTCGACTATGGCTACACCTTC; CDR3: CASGTGVDYGYTF
V: TRBV5-1; D: TRBD1; J: TRBJ1-6; size: few; DNA: TGCGCCAGCAGGCCGCGGGGACAGGGTAATTCACCCCTCCACTTT; CDR3: CASRPRGQGNSPLHF
V: TRBV5-1; D: TRBD2; J: TRBJ2-3; size: few; DNA: TGCGCCAGCAGGGACGGGGGGGCCGGAGATACGCAGTATTTT; CDR3: CASRDGGAGDTQYF
V: TRBV7-2; D: -; J: TRBJ2-7; size: -; DNA: TGTGCCAGCAGCTTAGTAACCGGGAACTCCTACGAGCAGTACTTC; CDR3: CASSLVTGNSYEQYF
V: TRBV6-1; D: TRBD1; J: TRBJ1-5; size: -; DNA: TGTGCCAGCAGTGCTAGGGGGCTAGCGGATCAGCCCCAGCATTTT; CDR3: CASSARGLADQPQHF
V: TRBV20-1; D: TRBD1; J: TRBJ1-5; size: many; DNA: TGCAGTGCTAGAGGTAGAGGACAGGACGACAATCAGCCCCAGCATTTT; CDR3: CSARGRGQDDNQPQHF